This entry lists 17 T cell receptor beta chains sequenced from one sample in a study of blood T cell repertoires in COVID-19 (dated by TCRdb to 2020 to 2022). The library was generated by the immunoSEQ multiplex PCR assay. TCRdb holds this immuneACCESS table with in-frame rearrangements only. Some clones are missing; in checked studies, unresolved V genes explain under half, and the rest has no known cause. Within this sample are 270,000 or so clones, with around 90% of them counted one time only. The ten largest account for 2% to 2.5% of the sample. Sequenced sample: PBMCs or T cells enriched from blood (not recorded which). The receptors come from a woman in her 40s with acute COVID-19.

The rearrangement links TRBV27 to TRBJ2-7, with a possible D match to TRBD1 (6 bases). The CDR3 is made up of 14 amino acids. Germline CDR1 and CDR2: MNHEY and SMNVEV (reference sequence). The V gene lost 4 bases and the J gene lost 6 bases, with 16 bases spanning the gap. CDR3 residues: CASSSYEGVIEQYF. DNA for the CDR3: TGTGCCAGCAGTTCTTACGAGGGGGTTATCGAGCAGTACTTC.

The chain employs TRBV3-1 (or the pseudogene TRBV3-2) and TRBJ2-3; D is unresolved. V lost 3 bases and J 5 bases, leaving 6 bases between the germline ends. CDR1 and CDR2 from the germline V gene are LGHDT and YNNKEL (reference sequence). The CDR3 has 12 amino acids. The CDR3 sequence is CASSHRRDTQYF. The CDR3 DNA reads as TGTGCCAGCAGCCACAGGCGAGATACGCAGTATTTT.

The V and J genes are TRBV3-1 (or the pseudogene TRBV3-2) and TRBJ2-2, with D possibly TRBD2 on 5 matching bases. CDR3 length equals 13 residues. Trimming took off 1 base at V and 6 bases at J, with 6 bases between the two ends. Germline values: CDR1 LGHDT, CDR2 YNNKEL (reference sequence). The CDR3 DNA reads as TGTGCCAGCAGCCAAGGGGGAGCCGGGGAGCTGTTTTTT. Translation gives CASSQGGAGELFF.

The chain employs TRBV19 and TRBJ2-7, with D perhaps matching TRBD1 (6 bases). Germline V gene lookup returns CDR1 LNHDA and CDR2 SQIVND (reference sequence). The CDR3 is 13 amino acids. V was shortened by 3 bases and J by 3 bases, with 9 bases between the two germline ends. The CDR3 coding sequence is TGTGCCAGTAGTATGTTCAGGGGCTACGAGCAGTACTTC. This encodes CASSMFRGYEQYF.

The CDR3, as DNA: TGTGCCAGCAGCTTGGGGGCGGGGACTAATGAAAAACTGTTTTTT. It encodes CASSLGAGTNEKLFF. The chain employs TRBV5-4 and TRBJ1-4; D unresolved. Germline-derived CDR1 and CDR2 are SGHNT and YYREEE (reference sequence). The CDR3 runs 15 residues. The germline V and J ends were trimmed by 0 bases and 2 bases, with 8 bases remaining between them. The whole variable domain, remainder taken from reference TRBV5-4 and TRBJ1-4, is ETGVTQSPTHLIKTRGQQVTLRCSSQSGHNTVSWYQQALGQGPQFIFQYYREEENGRGNFPPRFSGLQFPNYSSELNVNALELDDSALYLCASSLGAGTNEKLFFGSGTQLSVL.

The gene calls are TRBV19 and TRBJ1-1; D may be TRBD1 (6 bases). The CDR3 has 15 amino acids. V lost 3 bases to trimming and J lost 1 base, with 12 bases between them. The V gene's germline CDR1 is LNHDA and CDR2 SQIVND (reference sequence). The CDR3 loop reads CASSMVTTGNTEAFF. DNA for the CDR3: TGTGCCAGTAGTATGGTCACGACAGGGAACACTGAAGCTTTCTTT.

The chain links TRBV29-1 to TRBJ1-1; D gene ambiguous. The CDR3 has 11 residues. Germline CDR1 SQVTM, CDR2 ANQGSEA. Trimming shortened V by 4 bases and J by 3 bases, and 6 bases separated the two germline ends. The CDR3 protein is CSVAQHTEAFF. The CDR3 nucleotides are TGCAGCGTTGCACAGCACACTGAAGCTTTCTTT.

The chain has TRBV28 and TRBJ1-4; D may be TRBD1 (6 bases). CDR1 and CDR2 (germline): MDHEN, SYDVKM. Trimming stripped 8 bases from V and 7 bases from J, with 17 bases between. The CDR3 contains 14 residues. The CDR3 region is CASRFRGGLEKLFF. In DNA, the CDR3 is TGTGCCAGCCGCTTTCGGGGGGGGCTTGAAAAACTGTTTTTT.

The V and J genes are TRBV10-3 and TRBJ2-4, with a weak D call TRBD2 (5 bases). The CDR3 consists of 13 residues. Germline lookup yields CDR1 ENHRY and CDR2 SYGVKD. Deletions cut 6 bases from V and 5 bases from J, with 11 bases between. CDR3 region: CAIRRTSENIQYF. The DNA of the CDR3 is TGTGCCATCAGGCGGACTTCCGAAAACATTCAGTACTTC.

The chain links TRBV3-1 (or the pseudogene TRBV3-2) to TRBJ2-5; D unresolved. The CDR3 consists of 14 residues. Trimming removed 4 bases at V and 5 bases at J, with 14 bases between. Germline CDR1 LGHDT, CDR2 YNNKEL (reference sequence). The CDR3 bases are TGTGCCAGCAGCCCCCCGACTGCCATGGAGACCCAGTACTTC. It translates to CASSPPTAMETQYF.

DNA of the CDR3: TGTGCCACGAGCGACAATAGCGGGAGGGCCTCGGGTGAGCAGTTCTTC. Residues: CATSDNSGRASGEQFF. The chain has TRBV24-1 and TRBJ2-1; 11 bases line up with TRBD2. Germline CDR1 and CDR2: KGHDR and SFDVKD. J lost 9 bases, V lost 10 bases, and 16 bases had no gene match. The CDR3 is 16 residues long.

V is TRBV4-1 and J is TRBJ1-3; D is perhaps TRBD1 (6 bases). CDR3 length: 16 amino acids. CDR1 is MGHRA, CDR2 YSYEKL, per germline. V was pared by 5 bases and J by 0 bases, with 14 bases between. CDR3 in amino acids: CASSSGGRDSGNTIYF. DNA for the CDR3: TGCGCCAGCAGCTCGGGGGGCAGGGACTCTGGAAACACCATATATTTT.

This rearrangement joins TRBV7-2 to TRBJ2-4; 9 nucleotides align to TRBD1. Germline-derived CDR1 and CDR2 are SGHTA and FQGNSA. With 4 bases clipped from V and 7 bases from J, the junction kept 11 bases outside the gene matches. The CDR3 totals 16 residues. The CDR3 loop is CASSSSLGQGHNIQYF. The CDR3 DNA is TGTGCCAGCAGCTCGAGCTTAGGACAGGGGCACAACATTCAGTACTTC.

The J gene is TRBJ1-1, the V gene TRBV7-3; the D gene is possibly TRBD1 (6 bases). Germline V gene lookup returns CDR1 SGHTA and CDR2 FQGTGA. This CDR3 region has 15 residues. The V gene lost 5 bases and the J gene lost 6 bases, with 19 bases spanning the gap. The CDR3 spells CASSLTGSVRAEAFF. CDR3 DNA: TGTGCCAGCAGCCTTACAGGGTCGGTTAGAGCTGAAGCTTTCTTT. Based on the CDR3 plus reference TRBV7-3 and TRBJ1-1, the full variable domain is GAGVSQTPSNKVTEKGKYVELRCDPISGHTALYWYRQSLGQGPEFLIYFQGTGAADDSGLPNDRFFAVRPEGSVSTLKIQRTERGDSAVYLCASSLTGSVRAEAFFGQGTRLTVV.

This CDR3 is CASSQGTSGGAGEQFF. The CDR3 DNA reads as TGTGCCAGCAGCCAAGGGACTAGCGGGGGGGCGGGTGAGCAGTTCTTC. The chain links TRBV3-1 (or the pseudogene TRBV3-2) to TRBJ2-1; 15 nucleotides line up with TRBD2. The ends lost 1 base at V and 9 bases at J; junction bases unmatched: 4. Germline V gene sequence: CDR1 LGHDT, CDR2 YNNKEL (reference sequence). There are 16 residues in the CDR3.

V and J are TRBV3-1 (or the pseudogene TRBV3-2) and TRBJ1-5, with TRBD1 as a possible D gene (6 bases). Germline V gene data show CDR1 as LGHDT and CDR2 as YNNKEL (reference sequence). V lost 4 bases and J 7 bases, leaving 17 bases between the germline ends. This CDR3 contains 15 residues. CDR3 residues: CASSPGGAVGQPQHF. CDR3 coding DNA: TGTGCCAGCAGCCCCGGGGGGGCTGTTGGACAGCCCCAGCATTTT.

The chain links TRBV30 to TRBJ1-5, with 7 bases that match TRBD1. This CDR3 spans 17 amino acids. Per the germline V gene, CDR1 is GTSNPN and CDR2 is SVGIG (reference sequence). Trimming at V came to 3 bases and at J to 2 bases, leaving 13 bases not matched to a gene. CDR3 in amino acids: CAWRGTGAVLGNQPQHF. In DNA form, the CDR3 reads TGTGCCTGGAGAGGTACAGGGGCGGTCTTGGGCAATCAGCCCCAGCATTTT.